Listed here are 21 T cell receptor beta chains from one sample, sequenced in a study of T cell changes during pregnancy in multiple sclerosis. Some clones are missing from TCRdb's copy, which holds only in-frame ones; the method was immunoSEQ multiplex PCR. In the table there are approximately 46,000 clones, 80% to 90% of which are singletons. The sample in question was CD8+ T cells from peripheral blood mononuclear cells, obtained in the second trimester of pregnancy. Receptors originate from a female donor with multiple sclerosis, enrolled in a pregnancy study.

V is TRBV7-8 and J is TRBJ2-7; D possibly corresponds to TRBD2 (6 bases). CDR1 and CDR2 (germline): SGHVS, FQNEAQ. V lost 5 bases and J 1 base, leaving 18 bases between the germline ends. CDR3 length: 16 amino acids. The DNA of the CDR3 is TGTGCCAGCAGCCCCCTACGGGGGTGGGATTCCTACGAGCAGTACTTC. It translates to CASSPLRGWDSYEQYF.

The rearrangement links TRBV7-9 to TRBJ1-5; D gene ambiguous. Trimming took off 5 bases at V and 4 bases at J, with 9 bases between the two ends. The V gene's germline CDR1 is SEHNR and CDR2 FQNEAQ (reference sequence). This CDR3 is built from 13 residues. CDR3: CASSQRVNQPQHF. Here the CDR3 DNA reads TGTGCCAGCAGCCAAAGAGTTAATCAGCCCCAGCATTTT.

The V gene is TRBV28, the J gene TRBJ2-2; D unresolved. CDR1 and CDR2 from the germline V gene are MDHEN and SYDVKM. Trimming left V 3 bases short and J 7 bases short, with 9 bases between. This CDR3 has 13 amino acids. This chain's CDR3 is CASSFRVYGELFF. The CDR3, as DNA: TGTGCCAGCAGTTTCCGCGTCTACGGGGAGCTGTTTTTT.

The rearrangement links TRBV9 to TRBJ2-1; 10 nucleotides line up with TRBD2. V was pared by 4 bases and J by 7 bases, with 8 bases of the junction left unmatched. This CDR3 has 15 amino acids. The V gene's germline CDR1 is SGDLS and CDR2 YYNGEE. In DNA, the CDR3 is TGTGCCAGCAGCTCTAGAGCGGGAGGGGGAAATGAGCAGTTCTTC. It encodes CASSSRAGGGNEQFF.

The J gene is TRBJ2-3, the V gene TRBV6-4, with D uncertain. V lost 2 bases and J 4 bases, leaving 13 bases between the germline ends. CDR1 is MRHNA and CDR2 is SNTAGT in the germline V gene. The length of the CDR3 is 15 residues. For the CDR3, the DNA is TGTGCCAGCAGTGACAGCCCCTTCCGGGCAGATACGCAGTATTTT. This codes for CASSDSPFRADTQYF.

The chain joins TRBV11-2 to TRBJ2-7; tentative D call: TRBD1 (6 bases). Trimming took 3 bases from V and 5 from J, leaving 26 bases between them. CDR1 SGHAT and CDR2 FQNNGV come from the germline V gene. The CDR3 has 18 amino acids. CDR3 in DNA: TGTGCCAGCAGCTTTTCTTTGTCTCGGGACAAAGTCTTTCACGAGCAGTACTTC. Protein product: CASSFSLSRDKVFHEQYF.

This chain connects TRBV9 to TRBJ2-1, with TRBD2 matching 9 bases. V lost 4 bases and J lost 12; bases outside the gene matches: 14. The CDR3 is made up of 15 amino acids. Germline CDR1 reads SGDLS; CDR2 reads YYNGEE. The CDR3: CASSTGGGGGRVQFF. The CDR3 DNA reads TGTGCCAGCAGCACCGGTGGCGGGGGGGGAAGGGTGCAGTTCTTC.

Here the CDR3 DNA reads TGTGCCACCAGCAGAGATGGAAGCGGTGAGCAGTACTTC. Translated, it gives CATSRDGSGEQYF. V gene TRBV15 combines with J gene TRBJ2-7; a weak D match, TRBD2 (5 bases). Germline V gene sequence: CDR1 LNHNV, CDR2 YYDKDF (reference sequence). The ends were cut back, 0 bases at V and 7 bases at J, with 10 bases in the middle. The CDR3 length is 13 residues.

Here the CDR3 reads CASSPTSGPWGEQFF. Here the CDR3 DNA reads TGTGCCAGCAGCCCAACCAGCGGCCCTTGGGGTGAGCAGTTCTTC. This rearrangement joins TRBV7-9 to TRBJ2-1; D perhaps matches TRBD2 (5 bases). V lost 5 bases, J lost 9 bases, and 20 bases lay in between. The CDR3 consists of 15 residues. Germline CDR1 is SEHNR and CDR2 is FQNEAQ (reference sequence).

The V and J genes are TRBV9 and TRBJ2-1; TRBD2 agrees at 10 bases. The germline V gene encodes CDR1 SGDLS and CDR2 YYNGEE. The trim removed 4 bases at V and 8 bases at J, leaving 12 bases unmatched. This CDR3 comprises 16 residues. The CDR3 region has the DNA TGTGCCAGCAGCCCTGAACCGGGACTAGCGCGGGATGAGCAGTTCTTC. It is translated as CASSPEPGLARDEQFF.

CDR3 sequence reads: CASSEYGLRGTNSPLHF. The CDR3 coding sequence is TGCGCCAGCAGCGAATATGGCCTCAGAGGAACCAATTCACCCCTCCACTTT. V is TRBV5-1 and J is TRBJ1-6; no clear D. The germline V gene encodes CDR1 SGHRS and CDR2 YFSETQ. This CDR3 has 17 residues. Trimming stripped 4 bases from V and 7 bases from J, with 21 bases between.

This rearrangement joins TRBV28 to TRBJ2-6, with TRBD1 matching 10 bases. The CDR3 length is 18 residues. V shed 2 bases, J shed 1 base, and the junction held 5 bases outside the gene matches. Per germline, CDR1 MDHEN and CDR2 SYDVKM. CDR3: CASSLDRTGGSGANVLTF. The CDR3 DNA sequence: TGTGCCAGCAGTTTAGACAGGACAGGGGGTTCTGGGGCCAACGTCCTGACTTTC.

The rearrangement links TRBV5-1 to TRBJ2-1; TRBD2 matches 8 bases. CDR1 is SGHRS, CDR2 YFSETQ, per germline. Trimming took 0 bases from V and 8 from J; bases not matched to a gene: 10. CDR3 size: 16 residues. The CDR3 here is CASSLESGGAVDEQFF. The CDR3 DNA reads TGCGCCAGCAGCTTGGAATCCGGGGGGGCCGTCGATGAGCAGTTCTTC. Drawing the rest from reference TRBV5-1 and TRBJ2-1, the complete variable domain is KAGVTQTPRYLIKTRGQQVTLSCSPISGHRSVSWYQQTPGQGLQFLFEYFSETQRNKGNFPGRFSGRQFSNSRSEMNVSTLELGDSALYLCASSLESGGAVDEQFFGPGTRLTVL.

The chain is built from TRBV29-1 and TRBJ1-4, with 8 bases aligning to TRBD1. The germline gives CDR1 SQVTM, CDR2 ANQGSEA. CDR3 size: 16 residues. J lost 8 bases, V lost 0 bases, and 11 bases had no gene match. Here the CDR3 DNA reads TGCAGCGTTGAAGACCCGGGACAGGCGGGGGGGGAAAAACTGTTTTTT. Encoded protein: CSVEDPGQAGGEKLFF.

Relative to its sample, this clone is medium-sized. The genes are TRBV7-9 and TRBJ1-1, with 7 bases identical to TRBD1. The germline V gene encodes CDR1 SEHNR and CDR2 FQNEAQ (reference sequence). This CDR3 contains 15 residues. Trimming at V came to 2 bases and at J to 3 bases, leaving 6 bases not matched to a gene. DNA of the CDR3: TGTGCCAGCAGCTTACAGGGGGGTCGGGACACTGAAGCTTTCTTT. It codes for CASSLQGGRDTEAFF.

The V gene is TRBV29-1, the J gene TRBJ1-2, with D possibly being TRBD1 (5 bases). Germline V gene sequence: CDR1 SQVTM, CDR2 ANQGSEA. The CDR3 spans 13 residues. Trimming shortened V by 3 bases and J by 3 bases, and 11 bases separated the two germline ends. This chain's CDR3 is CSVELGGDYGYTF. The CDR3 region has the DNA TGCAGCGTTGAGTTGGGGGGAGACTATGGCTACACCTTC.

The CDR3 loop is CASSFSTDGAYEQYF. In nucleotides, the CDR3 is TGCGCCAGCAGCTTTTCAACCGACGGAGCCTACGAGCAGTACTTC. The chain employs TRBV5-1 and TRBJ2-7; D is undetermined. V was clipped by 2 bases and J by 2 bases, with 14 bases between them. CDR3 size: 15 residues. Germline V gene sequence: CDR1 SGHRS, CDR2 YFSETQ.

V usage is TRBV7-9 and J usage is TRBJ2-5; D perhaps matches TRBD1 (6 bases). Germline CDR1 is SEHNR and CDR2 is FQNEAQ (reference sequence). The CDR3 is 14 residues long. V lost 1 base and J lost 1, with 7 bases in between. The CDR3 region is CASSLVGAQETQYF. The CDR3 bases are TGTGCCAGCAGCTTAGTGGGGGCCCAAGAGACCCAGTACTTC.

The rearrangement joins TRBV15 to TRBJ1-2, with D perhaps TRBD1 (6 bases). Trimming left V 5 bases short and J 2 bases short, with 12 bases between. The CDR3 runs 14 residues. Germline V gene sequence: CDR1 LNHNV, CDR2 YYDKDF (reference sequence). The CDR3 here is CATSSSDRNYGYTF. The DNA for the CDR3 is TGTGCCACCAGCTCCTCAGACAGGAACTATGGCTACACCTTC.

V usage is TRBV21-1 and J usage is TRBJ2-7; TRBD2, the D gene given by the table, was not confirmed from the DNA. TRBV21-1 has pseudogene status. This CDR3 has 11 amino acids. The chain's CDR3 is CASSDSDCVNF. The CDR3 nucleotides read TGTGCCAGCAGCGATTCAGACTGCGTAAACTTC.

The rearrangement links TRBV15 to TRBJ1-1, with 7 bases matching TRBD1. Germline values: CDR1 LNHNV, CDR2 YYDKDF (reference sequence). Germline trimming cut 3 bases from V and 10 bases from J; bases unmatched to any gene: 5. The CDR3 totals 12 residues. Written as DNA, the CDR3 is TGTGCCACCAGCAGTAGGACAGGTTTAGCTTTCTTT. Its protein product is CATSSRTGLAFF.